This entry lists 21 T cell receptor beta chains sequenced from one sample in a study of regulatory T cells in long-lasting Graves disease. Time point defined: newly diagnosed GD, antithyroid drugs for less than 3 months. Preparation of the TCR library used RNA extracted from PBMCs. Arm-PCR of CDR3 regions and iRepertoire HTBI primers were the basis on which TCR beta libraries were built. TCRdb passed the multiplex PCR reads through MiXCR, listing each CDR3 protein once. Here the sample spans about 470,000 distinct CDR3 sequences, 15% to 20% being singletons. These data are also associated with another study on T cells in Graves' hyperthyroidism and ophthalmopathy.

Sequencing used peripheral blood mononuclear cells (PBMCs), obtained at new diagnosis, from a patient treated with antithyroid drugs. These receptors were obtained from a man aged 35 to 55 with Graves disease.

This clonotype was counted many times. This chain uses TRBV28 with TRBJ2-7; a possible D gene is TRBD1 (6 bases). Germline V lookup: CDR1 MDHEN, CDR2 SYDVKM. V lost 2 bases and J 3 bases, leaving 14 bases between the germline ends. The CDR3 is 15 amino acids. The CDR3 protein is CASSLTRGPFYEQYF. Here the CDR3 DNA reads TGTGCCAGCAGTTTAACCAGGGGACCCTTCTACGAGCAGTACTTC. The full variable domain, with the rest looked up from reference TRBV28 and TRBJ2-7, is DVKVTQSSRYLVKRTGEKVFLECVQDMDHENMFWYRQDPGLGLRLIYFSYDVKMKEKGDIPEGYSVSREKKERFSLILESASTNQTSMYLCASSLTRGPFYEQYFGPGTRLTVT.

The sample holds a few counts of this clonotype. The V call is TRBV20-1, the J call TRBJ2-7; 13 nucleotides match TRBD2. The junction had 12 bases not matched to a gene; V was cut back by 7 bases and J by 3 bases. Germline CDR1 and CDR2: DFQATT and SNEGSKA (reference sequence). The CDR3 sequence is 16 residues long. DNA for the CDR3: TGCAGTGGCCCGGGACTAGCGGGAAAAAGGAGCTACGAGCAGTACTTC. This sequence encodes CSGPGLAGKRSYEQYF.

The chain is built from TRBV18 and TRBJ2-7, with D unclear. The CDR3 covers 13 residues. V was pared by 2 bases and J by 4 bases, with 9 bases between. The germline gives CDR1 KGHSH, CDR2 LQKENI. CDR3 residues: CASSPIPTYEQYF. In DNA, the CDR3 is TGTGCCAGCTCACCAATCCCCACTTACGAGCAGTACTTC.

This clonotype was seen at least ten times. The V and J genes are TRBV6-1 and TRBJ1-5; maybe TRBD1 (5 bases). The CDR3 sequence is 14 residues long. With 4 bases removed from V and 7 bases from J, the gap between germline ends came to 14 bases. The germline gives CDR1 MNHNS, CDR2 SASEGT. In DNA, the CDR3 is TGTGCCAGCAGTGCAACAGTGCGGGGGCAGCCCCAGCATTTT. Its translation is CASSATVRGQPQHF.

The sample holds many counts of this clonotype. The chain has TRBV12-3 or TRBV12-4 and TRBJ2-7, with a tentative D call TRBD1 (5 bases). This CDR3 has 14 residues. V gave up 6 bases and J gave up 2 bases, with 14 bases separating them. CDR3 residues: CASSHTGLTYEQYF. Written as DNA, the CDR3 is TGTGCCAGCAGCCATACAGGATTGACCTACGAGCAGTACTTC.

The chain has TRBV4-1 and TRBJ1-4; D gene unclear. V was pared by 5 bases and J by 0 bases, with 13 bases between. This CDR3 region has 16 residues. Germline-derived CDR1 and CDR2 are MGHRA and YSYEKL. The CDR3 reads CASSLSRSSTNEKLFF. Written as DNA, the CDR3 is TGCGCCAGCAGCTTAAGTAGGTCGTCAACTAATGAAAAACTGTTTTTT.

V and J are TRBV28 and TRBJ2-1, with TRBD2 matching over 12 bases. The germline V gene has CDR1 MDHEN and CDR2 SYDVKM. The CDR3 runs 15 residues. Trimming cost V 8 bases and J 8 bases; bases outside gene matches: 10. This chain's CDR3 is CASSASGRAWDEQFF. Here the CDR3 DNA reads TGTGCCAGCTCCGCTAGCGGGAGGGCCTGGGATGAGCAGTTCTTC.

The CDR3 DNA reads as TGTGCCAGCAGTTTTCTCCAGGGGATACTGAGCACTGAAGCTTTCTTT. Translation gives CASSFLQGILSTEAFF. The chain links TRBV28 to TRBJ1-1, with D perhaps matching TRBD1 (6 bases). V lost 3 bases and J lost 4, with 18 bases in between. CDR3 length: 16 residues. In germline, CDR1 is MDHEN, CDR2 SYDVKM.

V gene TRBV6-1 combines with J gene TRBJ2-7; 8 bases line up with TRBD1. The V gene end was trimmed by 6 bases and the J gene end by 1 base; junction bases not matched to a gene: 8. This CDR3 comprises 15 residues. Looked up from germline, CDR1 is MNHNS and CDR2 is SASEGT. The CDR3 sequence: CASRTGTGRSYEQYF. As DNA, the CDR3 is TGTGCCAGCAGAACCGGGACAGGAAGATCCTACGAGCAGTACTTC.

The chain recombines TRBV11-3 with TRBJ1-1; D not certain. V shed 1 base and J shed 11 bases, with 11 bases lying between them. Germline V gives CDR1 SGHNT, CDR2 YENEEA. This CDR3 spans 12 amino acids. The CDR3 loop is CASSLADLKAFF. Here the CDR3 DNA reads TGTGCCAGCAGCTTAGCCGATCTCAAGGCTTTCTTT.

This clonotype was observed a few times. The chain joins TRBV6-1 to TRBJ2-1; D unresolved. The V end lost 5 bases, the J end lost 3 bases, and 14 bases lay between the germline ends. Germline lookup yields CDR1 MNHNS and CDR2 SASEGT. There are 15 residues in the CDR3. The chain's CDR3 is CASSRRNDDYNEQFF. For the CDR3, the DNA is TGTGCCAGCAGTCGACGGAATGATGACTACAATGAGCAGTTCTTC.

The V call is TRBV20-1, the J call TRBJ2-3; TRBD2 aligns across 10 bases. V gave up 2 bases and J gave up 1 base; unmatched junction bases: 3. The germline gives CDR1 DFQATT, CDR2 SNEGSKA (reference sequence). The CDR3 covers 15 residues. The CDR3 DNA reads TGCAGTGCTAGATCTAGCGGGGGACGCACAGATACGCAGTATTTT. Protein product: CSARSSGGRTDTQYF.

CDR3 in amino acids: CASRAGNIQYF. CDR3 in DNA: TGTGCCAGCAGGGCCGGAAACATTCAGTACTTC. This chain connects TRBV3-1 to TRBJ2-4; no reliable D call. Per germline, CDR1 LGHDT and CDR2 YNNKEL (reference sequence). V lost 6 bases and J 6 bases, leaving 6 bases between the germline ends. The CDR3 has 11 amino acids.

The sample holds many counts of this clonotype. This chain joins TRBV20-1 and TRBJ1-1, with D unclear. The V end lost 0 bases, the J end lost 10 bases, and 15 bases lay between the germline ends. The germline V gene encodes CDR1 DFQATT and CDR2 SNEGSKA (reference sequence). The CDR3 is 13 amino acids. The CDR3 DNA follows: TGCAGTGCTAGAGACCCAATCCGGATGGGAGCTTTCTTT. Protein: CSARDPIRMGAFF.

About this clonotype itself: This may come from a read error, since a much larger clone is one base off. The genes are TRBV6-2 or TRBV6-3 and TRBJ2-7; 11 nucleotides align to TRBD2. V lost 7 bases, J lost 7 bases, and 12 bases stayed unmatched. The CDR3 extends over 15 amino acids. Germline lookup yields CDR1 MNHEY and CDR2 SVGEGT. CDR3 sequence reads: CASTGSGRALGEQYF. CDR3 nucleotides: TGTGCCAGCACTGGTAGCGGGAGGGCACTCGGTGAGCAGTACTTC.

This clonotype showed up many times. The rearrangement joins TRBV10-2 to TRBJ2-1, with 14 bases aligning to TRBD2. Per germline, CDR1 WSHSY and CDR2 SAAADI. This CDR3 region has 15 residues. V was clipped by 6 bases and J by 9 bases; unmatched bases: 7. The CDR3 nucleotides read TGCGCCAGCAGGCCCGGGACTAGCGGGAGTTTTGAGCAGTTCTTC. Translating it yields CASRPGTSGSFEQFF.

This clonotype has a handful of counts. CDR3 bases: TGTGCCAGCAGCCACCATAGCGGGAGCTCCTACAATGAGCAGTTCTTC. Residues: CASSHHSGSSYNEQFF. The chain links TRBV4-2 to TRBJ2-1; TRBD2 agrees at 9 bases. Germline CDR1 LGHNA, CDR2 YNFKEQ. The CDR3 length is 16 residues. V lost 3 bases, J lost 0 bases, and 3 bases stayed unmatched.

The chain uses TRBV29-1 and TRBJ2-2; D call uncertain. CDR1 and CDR2 (germline): SQVTM, ANQGSEA. The germline V and J ends were trimmed by 7 bases and 3 bases, with 12 bases remaining between them. CDR3 length equals 13 residues. In DNA form, the CDR3 reads TGCAGCGCCTTAGCCACAGACACCGGGGAGCTGTTTTTT. Translating gives CSALATDTGELFF.

Note on this clonotype: A far larger clone is one nucleotide away, so this likely arose from a read error. V gene TRBV6-4 combines with J gene TRBJ2-3; 10 bases line up with TRBD2. V trimming: 3 bases; J trimming: 2 bases; junction bases outside the gene matches: 2. Germline V gene sequence: CDR1 MRHNA, CDR2 SNTAGT. The CDR3 sequence is 15 residues long. This CDR3 reads CASSELAGPTDTQYF. The CDR3 DNA sequence: TGTGCCAGCAGTGAACTAGCGGGACCCACAGATACGCAGTATTTT.

The rearrangement joins TRBV7-8 to TRBJ2-7, with 14 bases lining up with TRBD2. CDR3 size: 18 residues. Trimming removed 3 bases from V and 6 bases from J; junction bases left unmatched: 13. Germline CDR1 and CDR2: SGHVS and FQNEAQ. This CDR3 reads CASSFPGLAGEWGGEQYF. As DNA, the CDR3 is TGTGCCAGCAGCTTTCCGGGACTAGCGGGAGAGTGGGGAGGCGAGCAGTACTTC. Based on the CDR3 plus reference TRBV7-8 and TRBJ2-7, the full variable domain is GAGVSQSPRYKVAKRGQDVALRCDPISGHVSLFWYQQALGQGPEFLTYFQNEAQLDKSGLPSDRFFAERPEGSVSTLKIQRTQQEDSAVYLCASSFPGLAGEWGGEQYFGPGTRLTVT.

This clonotype occurred many times. Here the CDR3 reads CASSPHLRRGGNQPQHF. CDR3 nucleotides: TGTGCCAGCAGTCCACACCTAAGGAGGGGTGGGAATCAGCCCCAGCATTTT. The rearrangement uses TRBV12-3 or TRBV12-4 and TRBJ1-5; D perhaps matches TRBD1 (5 bases). V was clipped by 5 bases and J by 4 bases, with 21 bases between them. This CDR3 has 17 residues.